A single sample gave rise to the 30 T cell receptor beta chains below, sequenced in a study of T cell clonality in common variable immunodeficiency. Clones were sequenced by immunoSEQ multiplex PCR, and TCRdb holds only the in-frame ones, with some missing. Listed for the sample are under 45,000 clones, none seen a single time. The sequencing input was peripheral blood mononuclear cells. All receptors derive from a person aged 18 to 69 in good health.

This clone was counted many times. The read ends 3 residues before the CDR3 terminus; that terminus is restored from the germline J gene. V gene TRBV5-6 combines with J gene TRBJ2-3, with D possibly TRBD2 on 5 matching bases. CDR1 SGHDT and CDR2 YYEEEE come from the germline V gene. V was cut by 0 bases and J by 4 bases, with 9 bases left in between. The CDR3 has 14 amino acids. Incomplete CDR3 DNA: TGTGCCAGCAGCTTGGAGCCGGACTCAGATACG. Residues: CASSLEPDSDT. The entire CDR3 sequence reads CASSLEPDSDTQYF.

As concerns this clone: The CDR3 extends 3 residues past the end of the read, so its final part is completed from the germline J gene. The chain joins TRBV7-9 to TRBJ1-1, with 7 bases matching TRBD1. This CDR3 is 15 amino acids long. V was clipped by 5 bases and J by 5 bases; unmatched bases: 11. Germline CDR1 and CDR2: SEHNR and FQNEAQ (reference sequence). Incomplete CDR3 DNA: TGTGCCAGCAGCCCGAGAGGGACAGAAGGGACTGAA. Translating gives CASSPRGTEGTE. The full CDR3 protein is CASSPRGTEGTEAFF.

A remark on this clone: The read falls 3 residues short of the CDR3 end, and the missing part is taken from the germline J gene. The J gene is TRBJ1-2, the V gene TRBV18; D not resolved. The CDR3 extends over 15 amino acids. Germline loops: CDR1 KGHSH, CDR2 LQKENI. This chain's CDR3 is CASSPGYGVANDYTF. CDR3 bases read: TGTGCCAGCTCACCAGGGTATGGTGTAGCCAATGAC.

This clone was seen at least ten times. Read data end 3 residues before the CDR3 end; the end is taken from the germline J gene. The chain uses TRBV19 and TRBJ2-7, with 7 positions matching TRBD1. Per germline, CDR1 LNHDA and CDR2 SQIVND (reference sequence). The CDR3 is made up of 13 amino acids. V lost 5 bases to trimming and J lost 2 bases; unmatched junction nucleotides: 3. CDR3 DNA (partial): TGTGCCAGTAGTCCAGGGGGTCCCTACGAG. It is translated as CASSPGGPYE. In full, the CDR3 is CASSPGGPYEQYF.

Details on this clone: The sequenced fragment ends 3 residues before the CDR3 boundary, so the rest is inferred from the germline J gene. V gene TRBV5-6 combines with J gene TRBJ2-7; 11 nucleotides agree with TRBD1. The V gene end was trimmed by 4 bases and the J gene end by 6 bases; junction bases not matched to a gene: 6. The germline V gene encodes CDR1 SGHDT and CDR2 YYEEEE. The CDR3 has 14 residues. The sequenced CDR3 bases are TGTGCCAGCAGCGGGACAGGGGGGAACTCCGAG. Translation: CASSGTGGNSE. The entire CDR3 is CASSGTGGNSEQYF.

This clone was detected ten times or more. The missing CDR3 end, 3 residues past where the read stops, is filled in from the germline J gene. This rearrangement joins TRBV5-6 to TRBJ1-1; possible D gene TRBD1, 5 bases. Trimming removed 0 bases at V and 5 bases at J, with 11 bases between. This CDR3 spans 14 amino acids. From germline, CDR1 is SGHDT and CDR2 YYEEEE. CDR3 sequence reads: CASSLGRGRTEAFF. CDR3 DNA, as far as it was read: TGTGCCAGCAGCTTGGGAAGGGGTAGGACTGAA.

This clone was observed at least ten times. The read comes to an end 3 residues before the CDR3 does, leaving the germline J gene to fill in the end. The chain recombines TRBV30 with TRBJ2-5; D is unclear. The CDR3 runs to 17 residues. The V and J ends lost 2 bases and 2 bases respectively, with 21 bases between them. The germline gives CDR1 GTSNPN, CDR2 SVGIG (reference sequence). CDR3 protein: CAWSIRGRKYIQETQYF. Partial CDR3 DNA: TGTGCCTGGAGTATAAGAGGTCGAAAATACATACAAGAGACC.

The table lists this clone with many counts. With the read ending 3 residues before the CDR3 end, the germline J gene is used to fill in that end. This chain joins TRBV11-2 and TRBJ2-3; the D is unclear. V lost 3 bases and J lost 3, with 7 bases in between. Germline CDR1 reads SGHAT; CDR2 reads FQNNGV. CDR3 size: 13 residues. CDR3 DNA, as far as it was read: TGTGCCAGCAGCTTTGGGCCGACAGATACG. Amino acid sequence: CASSFGPTDT. Given in full, the CDR3 is CASSFGPTDTQYF. Full variable domain (missing parts from reference TRBV11-2 and TRBJ2-3): EAGVAQSPRYKIIEKRQSVAFWCNPISGHATLYWYQQILGQGPKLLIQFQNNGVVDDSQLPKDRFSAERLKGVDSTLKIQPAKLEDSAVYLCASSFGPTDTQYFGPGTRLTVL.

Many counts were recorded for this clone. The read stops 3 residues short of the end of the CDR3; the missing end is completed from the germline J gene. The J gene is TRBJ2-1, the V gene TRBV13; 10 nucleotides line up with TRBD2. Germline V gene sequence: CDR1 PRHDT, CDR2 FYEKMQ (reference sequence). The CDR3 spans 16 residues. Trimming cost V 4 bases and J 7 bases; bases outside gene matches: 10. The covered CDR3 bases are TGTGCCAGCAGCTCCAGCGGGGGGGCCATCAAGAATGAG. Residues: CASSSSGGAIKNE. In full, the CDR3 is CASSSSGGAIKNEQFF.

At least ten counts were recorded for this clone. Read sequence stops 3 residues before the CDR3 end, and the germline J gene provides the missing end. The chain has TRBV30 and TRBJ1-4; 7 bases are shared with TRBD1. Germline V gene data show CDR1 as GTSNPN and CDR2 as SVGIG (reference sequence). The CDR3 totals 16 residues. J lost 7 bases, V lost 7 bases, and 18 bases had no gene match. CDR3 DNA, as far as it was read: TGTGCCTTGGAGGGGGCTTGGACAGTCCAAGGTGAAAAA. Its protein product is CALEGAWTVQGEK. The full CDR3 sequence reads CALEGAWTVQGEKLFF.

This clone showed up just a few times. The DNA ends 3 residues before the CDR3 does, and the rest of the CDR3 is filled in from the germline J gene. The genes are TRBV2 and TRBJ1-4; no definite D call. From germline, CDR1 is SNHLY and CDR2 FYNNEI. CDR3 size: 16 residues. The CDR3 loop is CASSDFPGRPHSPLFF. CDR3 bases read: TGTGCCAGCAGTGACTTTCCTGGCCGCCCCCATTCACCA.

Notes on this clone: The read ends 3 residues before the CDR3 terminus; that terminus is restored from the germline J gene. This chain connects TRBV19 to TRBJ2-6; D is possibly TRBD1 (6 bases). The V gene's germline CDR1 is LNHDA and CDR2 SQIVND (reference sequence). The ends were cut back, 3 bases at V and 0 bases at J, with 12 bases in the middle. This CDR3 region has 17 residues. The covered CDR3 bases are TGTGCCAGTAGTATGGACAGTCTTCTCTCTGGGGCCAACGTC. It specifies CASSMDSLLSGANV. In full, the CDR3 is CASSMDSLLSGANVLTF. The whole variable domain, remainder taken from reference TRBV19 and TRBJ2-6, is DGGITQSPKYLFRKEGQNVTLSCEQNLNHDAMYWYRQDPGQGLRLIYYSQIVNDFQKGDIAEGYSVSREKKESFPLTVTSAQKNPTAFYLCASSMDSLLSGANVLTFGAGSRLTVL.

There are a few counts of this clone. The CDR3 end lies 3 residues beyond the end of the read and is filled in from the germline J gene. The chain couples TRBV2 to TRBJ1-4; D is perhaps TRBD1 (6 bases). This CDR3 spans 15 amino acids. Germline loops: CDR1 SNHLY, CDR2 FYNNEI. CDR3 in amino acids: CASSDLGQGNSPLFF. Incomplete CDR3 DNA: TGTGCCAGCAGTGATCTGGGGCAGGGGAATTCACCA.

In this sample, this clone turned up many times. The read ends 3 residues early relative to the CDR3; the germline J gene fills the gap. The chain employs TRBV30 and TRBJ1-5; D ambiguous. Germline V lookup: CDR1 GTSNPN, CDR2 SVGIG (reference sequence). Trimming took 2 bases from V and 6 from J, leaving 14 bases between them. The CDR3 totals 14 residues. Partial CDR3 DNA: TGTGCCTGGAGTTTGCGGGAGTCTGGTCAGCCC. This encodes CAWSLRESGQP. The CDR3 in full is CAWSLRESGQPQHF.

This clone was detected a few times. The read is 3 residues too short to cover the CDR3 end, so that end is filled in from the germline J gene. The chain links TRBV6-2 or TRBV6-3 to TRBJ1-2; D uncertain. CDR1 and CDR2 (germline): MNHEY, SVGEGT. The length of the CDR3 is 15 residues. CDR3: CASSPLRTSVVAYTF. CDR3 bases read: TGTGCCAGCAGCCCCTTACGGACTAGCGTGGTAGCC.

As for this clone: Germline and junction disagree at one end, which may indicate a read error. With the read ending 3 residues before the CDR3 end, the germline J gene is used to fill in that end. This chain links TRBV30 with TRBJ2-2; TRBD1 agrees at 9 bases. The CDR3 is 14 amino acids. Germline-derived CDR1 and CDR2 are GTSNPN and SVGIG (reference sequence). The CDR3: CAFRDRVNAGELFF. The sequenced part of the CDR3 DNA is TGTGCCTTCCGGGACAGGGTGAACGCCGGGGAG.

There are a few counts of this clone. The read halts 3 residues ahead of the CDR3 end, with the missing end drawn from the germline J gene. The genes are TRBV30 and TRBJ1-2; perhaps TRBD1 as D (6 bases). CDR1 and CDR2 (germline): GTSNPN, SVGIG (reference sequence). This CDR3 contains 15 residues. This chain's CDR3 is CAWTRGRGGRDDYTF. The part of the CDR3 DNA that was read is TGTGCCTGGACCCGGGGACGGGGGGGCAGGGATGAC.

At least ten counts were recorded for this clone. Coverage ceases 3 residues before the CDR3 finishes, and the germline J gene fills in the end. The chain carries TRBV20-1 and TRBJ1-6, with 7 bases aligning to TRBD1. From germline, CDR1 is DFQATT and CDR2 SNEGSKA (reference sequence). This CDR3 spans 14 amino acids. J lost 7 bases, V lost 3 bases, and 6 bases had no gene match. The CDR3 is CSASYGTENSPLHF. The covered CDR3 bases are TGCAGTGCTAGCTACGGGACAGAAAATTCACCC.

This clone was observed at least ten times. The CDR3 end falls 3 residues outside the read, so it is completed with the germline J gene. The V call is TRBV20-1, the J call TRBJ2-1, with 11 bases lining up with TRBD2. J was trimmed by 8 bases and V by 1 base; bases with no gene match: 10. The CDR3 runs to 16 residues. The V gene's germline CDR1 is DFQATT and CDR2 SNEGSKA (reference sequence). Incomplete CDR3 DNA: TGCAGTGCTAGAGTACTAGCGGGAGTCCCGGTCCATGAG. It specifies CSARVLAGVPVHE. The full CDR3 reads CSARVLAGVPVHEQFF.

This clone has at least ten counts. Read sequence stops 3 residues before the CDR3 end, and the germline J gene provides the missing end. The V gene is TRBV12-3 or TRBV12-4, the J gene TRBJ1-2; D is perhaps TRBD1 (5 bases). CDR3 length equals 16 residues. V was pared by 3 bases and J by 1 base, with 15 bases between. The CDR3 sequence is CASSLGREWVNYGYTF. CDR3 bases read: TGTGCCAGCAGTTTGGGCAGGGAATGGGTTAACTATGGC.

This clone was seen at least ten times. The missing CDR3 end, 3 residues past where the read stops, is filled in from the germline J gene. The chain links TRBV29-1 to TRBJ2-1, with TRBD2 matching 8 bases. CDR1 and CDR2 (germline): SQVTM, ANQGSEA. CDR3 length equals 13 residues. The V segment lost 5 bases and the J segment 7 bases; nucleotides outside the gene matches: 7. Here the CDR3 reads CSVKGLDYNEQFF. CDR3 DNA, as far as it was read: TGCAGCGTTAAGGGACTAGATTATAATGAG.

This clone appeared many times. Read sequence stops 3 residues before the CDR3 end, and the germline J gene provides the missing end. The chain links TRBV19 to TRBJ2-7, with 8 bases fitting TRBD1. Germline V CDR1 and CDR2: LNHDA, SQIVND (reference sequence). V trimming: 3 bases; J trimming: 1 base; junction bases outside the gene matches: 5. The CDR3 runs 15 residues. The CDR3 DNA, read in part, is TGTGCCAGTAGTATGGAAGGGACAGGATCCTACGAG. Amino acid sequence: CASSMEGTGSYE. In full, the CDR3 reads CASSMEGTGSYEQYF.

This clone came up many times. The CDR3 goes on 3 residues after the read ends, and that part is filled in from the germline J gene. The V gene is TRBV20-1, the J gene TRBJ2-4; 7 nucleotides agree with TRBD2. This CDR3 is built from 13 residues. CDR1 is DFQATT and CDR2 is SNEGSKA in the germline V gene (reference sequence). The CDR3 bases that were read are TGCAGTGCTAGAGAGGGACTAAGGGGTACT. This sequence encodes CSAREGLRGT. The entire CDR3 is CSAREGLRGTQYF.

Points on this clone: The read is 3 residues too short to cover the CDR3 end, so that end is filled in from the germline J gene. V is TRBV2 and J is TRBJ2-3; either TRBD1 or TRBD2 may fit D (5 bases each). CDR1 is SNHLY and CDR2 is FYNNEI in the germline V gene. The CDR3 runs 14 residues. The sequenced CDR3 bases are TGTGCCAGCAAGAGAGGGGATAGCAATCAGCCG. Protein sequence: CASKRGDSNQP. The whole CDR3 reads CASKRGDSNQPQYF.

This clone was counted at least ten times. The read is 3 residues too short to cover the CDR3 end, so that end is filled in from the germline J gene. The V gene is TRBV7-6, the J gene TRBJ1-5; D is perhaps TRBD1 (6 bases). Trimming left V 6 bases short and J 0 bases short, with 9 bases between. Germline loops: CDR1 SGHVS, CDR2 FNYEAQ. There are 14 residues in the CDR3. The CDR3 sequence: CASSAGDSNQPQHF. The CDR3 DNA, read in part, is TGTGCCAGCAGTGCAGGGGATAGCAATCAGCCC.

This clone occurred a few times. Read data end 3 residues before the CDR3 end; the end is taken from the germline J gene. The chain combines TRBV19 with TRBJ1-6, with TRBD1 identical over 7 bases. Trimming removed 8 bases from V and 2 bases from J; junction bases left unmatched: 9. This CDR3 contains 16 residues. Germline V gene lookup returns CDR1 LNHDA and CDR2 SQIVND (reference sequence). The CDR3 bases that were read are TGTGCCAGTTCTATGACAGGGATCACCTATAATTCACCC. Residues: CASSMTGITYNSP. The CDR3 in full is CASSMTGITYNSPLHF.

This clone was observed at least ten times. Partial CDR3 DNA: TGTGCCTGGAATCCGGGGAATAGCAATCAGCCC. Its translation: CAWNPGNSNQP. From start to end, the CDR3 is CAWNPGNSNQPQHF. The chain joins TRBV30 to TRBJ1-5, with D hard to call. The read falls 3 residues short of the CDR3 end, and the missing part is taken from the germline J gene. Trimming removed 4 bases from V and 0 bases from J, with 10 bases in between. The germline CDR1 and CDR2 sequences are GTSNPN and SVGIG (reference sequence). The CDR3 has 14 amino acids.

This clone was found many times. The missing CDR3 end, 3 residues past where the read stops, is filled in from the germline J gene. V gene TRBV20-1 combines with J gene TRBJ2-7, with 7 bases that match TRBD2. The ends lost 6 bases at V and 1 base at J; junction bases unmatched: 6. Per germline, CDR1 DFQATT and CDR2 SNEGSKA (reference sequence). This CDR3 region has 13 residues. The sequenced part of the CDR3 DNA is TGCAGTGCGATAAGCGGGATATCCTACGAG. Translating it yields CSAISGISYE. The full-length CDR3 reads as CSAISGISYEQYF.

Partial CDR3 DNA: TGTGCCTGGAGTGGGACAGCGTTTAATGAAAAG. This sequence encodes CAWSGTAFNEK. The complete CDR3 sequence is CAWSGTAFNEKLFF. The rearrangement uses TRBV30 and TRBJ2-2, with D possibly being TRBD1 (6 bases). The observed sequence ends 3 residues before the CDR3 terminus, with the missing tail filled in from the germline J gene. The germline gives CDR1 GTSNPN, CDR2 SVGIG (reference sequence). The CDR3 sequence is 14 residues long. Full variable domain (rest looked up from reference TRBV30 and TRBJ2-2): SQTIHQWPATLVQPVGSPLSLECTVEGTSNPNLYWYRQAAGRGLQLLFYSVGIGQISSEVPQNLSASRPQDRQFILSSKKLLLSDSGFYLCAWSGTAFNEKLFFGEGSRLTVL.

This clone was seen ten or more times. From the germline J gene comes the end of the CDR3, since the read stops 3 residues before it. The genes are TRBV29-1 and TRBJ2-2; the match to TRBD2 covers 13 bases. The CDR3 covers 14 residues. Unmatched junction bases numbered 4, after V lost 6 bases and J lost 6 bases. Looked up from germline, CDR1 is SQVTM and CDR2 is ANQGSEA. CDR3 DNA, as far as it was read: TGCAGCGTCGCCGGACTAGCGGGGGCCGGGGAG. Its protein product is CSVAGLAGAGE. The complete CDR3 sequence is CSVAGLAGAGELFF.